This T cell receptor beta chain was obtained from a study of cytomegalovirus exposure and HLA in healthy donors. Study results and caveats: For most TCR beta V segments, an earlier analysis put the productive rate at about 87% or about 30% of the time. The authors later found most CMV-associated TCR beta chains appeared HLA-restricted. A later analysis linked a missense variant in DCLRE1C to the trimming of TCR beta V and J genes.

In the case of this clone: Its antigen remains unidentified.

This PCR relied on a set of 60 Vbeta primers and 13 Jbeta primers. The protocol was immunoSEQ multiplex PCR, while the TCRdb copy is restricted to in-frame clones and leaves out a portion. The data contain 170,000 or so clones, about three quarters of them singletons. There are 14 residues in the CDR3. The germline CDR1 and CDR2 sequences are LNHDA and SQIVND (reference sequence). V shed 4 bases and J shed 6 bases, with 15 bases lying between them. The chain is built from TRBV19 and TRBJ1-1; perhaps TRBD1 as D (5 bases). The material sequenced was PBMCs. The receptor comes from a woman in her 40s in good health and CMV-seronegative. CDR3 amino acids: CASSKKIRDSEAFF. The CDR3 region has the DNA TGTGCCAGTAGTAAAAAGATCCGGGACTCTGAAGCTTTCTTT.